This TCR beta chain was recorded in a study of blood T cell repertoires in COVID-19. Study overall: In each case, the material was cDNA or gDNA derived from T cells, B-cell-depleted T cells, or PBMCs.

Repertoires were generated with immunoSEQ multiplex PCR, while TCRdb's copy carries only in-frame clones and drops some. There are about 7,000 clones in the sample; approximately 90% occur only once, and roughly 17% lies in the top ten. The CDR3 extends over 18 amino acids. Looked up from germline, CDR1 is LGHNA and CDR2 is YSLEER. J lost 3 bases, V lost 4 bases, and 12 bases had no gene match. This receptor was taken from a human donor in a cohort sampled during active COVID-19. The chain uses TRBV4-3 and TRBJ2-2; 9 nucleotides line up with TRBD2. The sequenced material came from peripheral blood. CDR3 residues: CASSPSGRSFGDTGELFF. The CDR3 nucleotides read TGCGCCAGCAGCCCAAGCGGGAGGTCTTTCGGGGACACCGGGGAGCTGTTTTTT.